What follows describes a single T cell receptor (beta chain). Produced via immunoSEQ multiplex PCR; TCRdb's table is partial and in-frame only. The table has just over 90,000 clones, around 87% seen once. This sample is part of a study of control samples from healthy donors and cancer patients. V was cut by 3 bases and J by 12 bases, with 15 bases left in between. The CDR3 contains 13 residues. Germline-derived CDR1 and CDR2 are MDHEN and SYDVKM. This TCR was recovered from a woman aged 45-65 years in good health. This chain links TRBV28 with TRBJ1-5; no firm D call. Sequencing input: blood. The CDR3 is CASSFGVPPDQHF. The CDR3, as DNA: TGTGCCAGCAGTTTCGGGGTACCCCCGGACCAGCATTTT.